This is a list of T cell receptor beta chains from one sample in a study of T cells expressing NK-cell markers. TCRdb re-called the 5' RACE reads; one entry per CDR3 protein, DNA not given. This listing includes about 260,000 distinct CDR3 sequences. Material: blood T cells: a sorted CD56 or NKG2C T cell subset, CD4+ or CD8+ T cells, or bulk PBMC T cells (not recorded which). The receptors stem from a man in his late teens or twenties in good health. Each CDR3 is given with its conserved first and last residue.

cdr3_aa,v_call,j_call
CASSSAGQASYEQYF,TRBV7-8,TRBJ2-7
CASSLQTGPRDTQYF,TRBV7-6,TRBJ2-3
CASSPEVDTQYF,TRBV7-9,TRBJ2-3
CASRSGRRSPRTEAFF,TRBV12-3/TRBV12-4,TRBJ1-1
CASSHRDREDEAFF,TRBV4-2,TRBJ1-1
CASSRPGRGTDTQYF,TRBV5-6,TRBJ2-3
CAISESEGGGTDTQYF,TRBV10-3,TRBJ2-3
CSVRRIFGNEQYF,TRBV29-1,TRBJ2-7
CASMTGTNFYNEQFF,TRBV27,TRBJ2-1
CASSEGTGLDTEAFF,TRBV5-1,TRBJ1-1
CASRGMRGPTNEKLFF,TRBV11-2,TRBJ1-4
CATSASPRSTEAFF,TRBV24-1,TRBJ1-1
CASPGAGGNTIYF,TRBV12-3/TRBV12-4,TRBJ1-3
CASSLDVANYGYTF,TRBV12-3/TRBV12-4,TRBJ1-2
CSGTGKSSYNEQFF,TRBV29-1,TRBJ2-1
CAAARKGSTEAFF,TRBV6-1,TRBJ1-1
CASSSSVFEQYF,TRBV5-5,TRBJ2-7
CASSSAGRGNEKLFF,TRBV7-9,TRBJ1-4
CASSLAGTSDRTDTQYF,TRBV5-5,TRBJ2-3
CASSNNPRGNSPLHF,TRBV28,TRBJ1-6
CASSEIAGGPGELFF,TRBV25-1,TRBJ2-2
CASSPVVLGQFF,TRBV12-3/TRBV12-4,TRBJ2-1
CAWRGTGLTGELFF,TRBV30,TRBJ2-2
CASSQELGLAHEQYF,TRBV4-3,TRBJ2-7
CASRAGSTHYEQYF,TRBV12-3/TRBV12-4,TRBJ2-7